This section outlines one TCR beta chain sequence together with its context. As yet, its antigen is unknown. The data stem from a study of T cells expressing NK-cell markers. Study-level information: Repertoires of TCR beta were obtained from T cells sorted as CD3+CD56+NKG2C+, CD3+CD56+NKG2C- and CD3+CD56-NKG2C+. Study-wide results and caveats: Certain NKG2C+ T cell clones were expanded, and their HCMV specificity remained unclear.

CDR3 length: 15 residues. Germline V gene sequence: CDR1 SGHRS, CDR2 YFSETQ. Generation of TCR beta cDNA was performed by 5'RACE template switching incorporating UMIs. TCRdb re-analyzed the 5' RACE reads; it lists each CDR3 protein once, without DNA. The sample has about 460,000 distinct CDR3 sequences. This TCR was recovered from a woman between 50 and 59 years old in good health. Sequencing was done on a sample of blood T cells: a sorted CD56 or NKG2C T cell subset, CD4+ or CD8+ T cells, or bulk PBMC T cells (not recorded which). This rearrangement joins TRBV5-1 to TRBJ2-5; TCRdb's D gene call, TRBD1, goes unchecked for lack of DNA. CDR3: CASSTTGSLQETQYF.